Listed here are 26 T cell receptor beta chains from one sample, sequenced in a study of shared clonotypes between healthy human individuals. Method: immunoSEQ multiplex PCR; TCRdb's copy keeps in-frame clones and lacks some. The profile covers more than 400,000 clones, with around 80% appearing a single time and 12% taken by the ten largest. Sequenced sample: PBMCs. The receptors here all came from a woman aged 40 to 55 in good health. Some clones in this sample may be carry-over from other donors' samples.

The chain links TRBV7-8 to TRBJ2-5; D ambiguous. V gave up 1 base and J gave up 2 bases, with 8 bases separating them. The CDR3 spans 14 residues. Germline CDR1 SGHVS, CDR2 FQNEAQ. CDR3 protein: CASSLVLAQETQYF. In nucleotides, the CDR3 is TGTGCCAGCAGCTTAGTTCTGGCGCAAGAGACCCAGTACTTC.

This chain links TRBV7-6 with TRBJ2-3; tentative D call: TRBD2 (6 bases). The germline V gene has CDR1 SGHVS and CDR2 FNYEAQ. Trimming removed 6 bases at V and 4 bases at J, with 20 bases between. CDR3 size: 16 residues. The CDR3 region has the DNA TGTGCCAGCAGAGAGTACCGGGACTCTGTTCCAGATACGCAGTATTTT. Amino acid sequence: CASREYRDSVPDTQYF.

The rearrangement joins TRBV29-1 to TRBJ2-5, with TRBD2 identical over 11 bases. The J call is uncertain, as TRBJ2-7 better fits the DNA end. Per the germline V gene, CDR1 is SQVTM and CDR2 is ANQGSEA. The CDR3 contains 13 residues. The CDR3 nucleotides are TGCAGCGTTGAGCCTAGCGGGAGGTACGAGCAGTACTTC. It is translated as CSVEPSGRYEQYF.

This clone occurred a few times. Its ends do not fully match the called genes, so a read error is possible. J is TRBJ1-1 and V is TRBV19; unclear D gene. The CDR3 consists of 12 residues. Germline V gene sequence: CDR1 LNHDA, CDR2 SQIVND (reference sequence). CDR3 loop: CASSIGAAETFF. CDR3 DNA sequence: TGTGCCAGTAGTATAGGAGCAGCTGAAACTTTCTTT.

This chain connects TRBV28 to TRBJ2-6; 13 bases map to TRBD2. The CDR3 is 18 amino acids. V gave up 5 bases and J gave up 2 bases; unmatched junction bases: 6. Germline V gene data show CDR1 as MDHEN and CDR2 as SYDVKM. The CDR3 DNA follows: TGTGCCAGCAGTCACCTCGGGACTAGCGGGACTGGGGCCAACGTCCTGACTTTC. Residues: CASSHLGTSGTGANVLTF.

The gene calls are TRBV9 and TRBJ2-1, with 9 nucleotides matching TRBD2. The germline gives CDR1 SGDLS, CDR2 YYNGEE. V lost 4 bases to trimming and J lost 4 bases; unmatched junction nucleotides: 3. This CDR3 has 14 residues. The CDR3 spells CASSRGGAYNEQFF. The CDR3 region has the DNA TGTGCCAGCAGCCGCGGGGGGGCTTACAATGAGCAGTTCTTC.

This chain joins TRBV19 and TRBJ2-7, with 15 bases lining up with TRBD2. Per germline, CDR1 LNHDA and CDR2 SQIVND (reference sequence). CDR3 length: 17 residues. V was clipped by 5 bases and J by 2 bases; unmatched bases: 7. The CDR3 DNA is TGTGCCAGTAGTCCCTACGGACTAGCGGGAGGGACCTACGAGCAGTACTTC. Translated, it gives CASSPYGLAGGTYEQYF.

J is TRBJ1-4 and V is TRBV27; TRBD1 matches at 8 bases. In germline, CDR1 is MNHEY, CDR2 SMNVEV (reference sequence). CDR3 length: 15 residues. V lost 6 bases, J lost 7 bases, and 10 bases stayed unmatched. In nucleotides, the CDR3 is TGTGCCAGCAGCCGACGCGGACAGGGCGGTGAAAAACTGTTTTTT. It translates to CASSRRGQGGEKLFF.

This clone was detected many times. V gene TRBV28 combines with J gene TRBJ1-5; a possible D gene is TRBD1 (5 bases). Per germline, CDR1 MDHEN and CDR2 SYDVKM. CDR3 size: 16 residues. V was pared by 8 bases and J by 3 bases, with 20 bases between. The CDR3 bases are TGTGCCAGCTACGGGGCCGGGAGGCAGCACAATCAGCCCCAGCATTTT. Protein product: CASYGAGRQHNQPQHF.

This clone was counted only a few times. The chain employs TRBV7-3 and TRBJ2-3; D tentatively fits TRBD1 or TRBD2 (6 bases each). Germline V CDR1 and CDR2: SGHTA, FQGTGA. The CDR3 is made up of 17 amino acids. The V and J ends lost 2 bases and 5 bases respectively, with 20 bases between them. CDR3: CASSLSAGGIGGDTQYF. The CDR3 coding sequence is TGTGCCAGCAGCTTATCGGCTGGCGGGATAGGGGGAGATACGCAGTATTTT.

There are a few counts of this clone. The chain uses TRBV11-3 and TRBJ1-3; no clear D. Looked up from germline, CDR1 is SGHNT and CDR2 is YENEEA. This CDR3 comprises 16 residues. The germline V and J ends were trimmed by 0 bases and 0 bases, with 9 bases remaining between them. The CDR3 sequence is CASSLDGQISGNTIYF. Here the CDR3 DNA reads TGTGCCAGCAGCTTAGATGGCCAAATCTCTGGAAACACCATATATTTT.

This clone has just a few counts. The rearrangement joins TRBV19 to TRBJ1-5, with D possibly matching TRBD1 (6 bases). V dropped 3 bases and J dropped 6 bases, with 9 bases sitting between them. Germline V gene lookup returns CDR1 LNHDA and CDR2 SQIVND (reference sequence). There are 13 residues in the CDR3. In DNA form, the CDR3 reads TGTGCCAGTAGTATTGGGGGCGGTCAGCCCCAGCATTTT. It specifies CASSIGGGQPQHF. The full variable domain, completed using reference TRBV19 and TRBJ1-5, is DGGITQSPKYLFRKEGQNVTLSCEQNLNHDAMYWYRQDPGQGLRLIYYSQIVNDFQKGDIAEGYSVSREKKESFPLTVTSAQKNPTAFYLCASSIGGGQPQHFGDGTRLSIL.

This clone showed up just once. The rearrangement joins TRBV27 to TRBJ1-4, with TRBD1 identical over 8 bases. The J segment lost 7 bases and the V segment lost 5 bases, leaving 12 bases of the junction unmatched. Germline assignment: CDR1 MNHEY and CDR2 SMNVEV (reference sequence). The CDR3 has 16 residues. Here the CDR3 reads CASSTPSGGTGEKLFF. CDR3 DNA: TGTGCCAGCAGTACCCCTTCAGGGGGCACGGGTGAAAAACTGTTTTTT.

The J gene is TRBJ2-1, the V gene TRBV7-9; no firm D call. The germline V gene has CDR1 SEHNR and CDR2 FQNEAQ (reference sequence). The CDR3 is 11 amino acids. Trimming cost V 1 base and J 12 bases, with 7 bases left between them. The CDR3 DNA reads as TGTGCCAGCAGCTTAGGTGGACCGCAGTTCTTC. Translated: CASSLGGPQFF.

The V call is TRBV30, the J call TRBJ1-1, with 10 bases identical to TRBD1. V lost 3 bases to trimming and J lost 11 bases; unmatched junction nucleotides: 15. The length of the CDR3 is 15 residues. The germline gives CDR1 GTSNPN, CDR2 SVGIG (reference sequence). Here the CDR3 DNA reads TGTGCCTGGAGGTTTCCACCGGGACAGGGGATTAGGGCTTTCTTT. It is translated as CAWRFPPGQGIRAFF.

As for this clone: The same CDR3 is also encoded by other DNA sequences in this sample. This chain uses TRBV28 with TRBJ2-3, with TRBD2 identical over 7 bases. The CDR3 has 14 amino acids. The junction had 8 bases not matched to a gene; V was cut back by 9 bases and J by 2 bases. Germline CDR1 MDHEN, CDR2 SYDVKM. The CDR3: CASSTRGVTDTQYF. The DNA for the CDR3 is TGTGCCAGTTCTACTCGGGGGGTCACAGATACGCAGTATTTT.

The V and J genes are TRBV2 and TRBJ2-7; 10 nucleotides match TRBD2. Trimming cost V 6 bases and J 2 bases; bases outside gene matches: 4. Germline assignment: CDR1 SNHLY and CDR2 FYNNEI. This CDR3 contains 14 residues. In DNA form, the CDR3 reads TGTGCCAGCAGAAGCGGGAGGGCCGCCTACGAGCAGTACTTC. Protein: CASRSGRAAYEQYF.

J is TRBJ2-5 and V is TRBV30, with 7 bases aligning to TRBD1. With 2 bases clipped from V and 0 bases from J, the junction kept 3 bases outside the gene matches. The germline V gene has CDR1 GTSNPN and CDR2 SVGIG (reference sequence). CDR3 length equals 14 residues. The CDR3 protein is CAWSTGTDQETQYF. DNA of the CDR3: TGTGCCTGGAGTACCGGGACAGACCAAGAGACCCAGTACTTC.

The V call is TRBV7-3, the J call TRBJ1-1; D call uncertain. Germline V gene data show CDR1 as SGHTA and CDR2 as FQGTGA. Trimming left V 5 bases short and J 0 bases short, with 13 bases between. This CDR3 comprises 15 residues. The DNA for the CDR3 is TGTGCCAGCAGCCCGCAAACGGGCTTGAACACTGAAGCTTTCTTT. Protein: CASSPQTGLNTEAFF.

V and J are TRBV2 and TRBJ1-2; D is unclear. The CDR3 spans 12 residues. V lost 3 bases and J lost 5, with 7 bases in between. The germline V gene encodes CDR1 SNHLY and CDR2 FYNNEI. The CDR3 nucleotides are TGTGCCAGCAGTGAGCCGGGGTATGGCTACACCTTC. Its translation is CASSEPGYGYTF. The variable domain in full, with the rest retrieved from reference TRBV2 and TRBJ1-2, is EPEVTQTPSHQVTQMGQEVILRCVPISNHLYFYWYRQILGQKVEFLVSFYNNEISEKSEIFDDQFSVERPDGSNFTLKIRSTKLEDSAMYFCASSEPGYGYTFGSGTRLTVV.

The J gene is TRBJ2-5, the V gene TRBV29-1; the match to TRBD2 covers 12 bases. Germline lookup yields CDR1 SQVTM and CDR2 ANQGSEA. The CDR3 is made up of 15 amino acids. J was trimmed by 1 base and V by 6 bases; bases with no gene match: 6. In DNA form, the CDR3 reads TGCAGCGTGAACCTAGCGGGAGGGATCCAAGAGACCCAGTACTTC. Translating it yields CSVNLAGGIQETQYF.

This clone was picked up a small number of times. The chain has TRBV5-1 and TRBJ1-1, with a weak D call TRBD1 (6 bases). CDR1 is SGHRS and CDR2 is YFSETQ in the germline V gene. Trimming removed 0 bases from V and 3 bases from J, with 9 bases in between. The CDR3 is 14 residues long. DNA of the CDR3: TGCGCCAGCAGCTTGGTACAGGGTGACACTGAAGCTTTCTTT. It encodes CASSLVQGDTEAFF.

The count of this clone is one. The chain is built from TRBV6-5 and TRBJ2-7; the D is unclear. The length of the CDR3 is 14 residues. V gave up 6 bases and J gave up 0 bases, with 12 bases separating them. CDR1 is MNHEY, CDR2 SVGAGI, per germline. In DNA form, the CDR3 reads TGTGCCAGCAGATCCCGGGCGAGCTCCTACGAGCAGTACTTC. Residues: CASRSRASSYEQYF.

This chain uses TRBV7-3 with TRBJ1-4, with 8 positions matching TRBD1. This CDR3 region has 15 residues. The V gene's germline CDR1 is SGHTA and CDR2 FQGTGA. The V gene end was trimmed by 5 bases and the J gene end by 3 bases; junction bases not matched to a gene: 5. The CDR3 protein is CASSPRQGPNEKLFF. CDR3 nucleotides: TGTGCCAGCAGCCCAAGACAGGGGCCTAATGAAAAACTGTTTTTT.

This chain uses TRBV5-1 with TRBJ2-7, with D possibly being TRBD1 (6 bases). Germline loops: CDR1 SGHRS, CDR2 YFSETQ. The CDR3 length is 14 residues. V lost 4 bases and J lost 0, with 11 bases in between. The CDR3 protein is CASSEGGSSYEQYF. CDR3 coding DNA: TGCGCCAGCAGCGAAGGGGGAAGCTCCTACGAGCAGTACTTC.

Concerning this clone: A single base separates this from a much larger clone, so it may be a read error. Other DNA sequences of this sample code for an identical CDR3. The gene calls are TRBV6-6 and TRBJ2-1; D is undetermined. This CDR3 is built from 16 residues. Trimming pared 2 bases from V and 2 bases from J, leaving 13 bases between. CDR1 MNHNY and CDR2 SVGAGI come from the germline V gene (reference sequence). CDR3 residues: CASSYPFVGTYNEQFF. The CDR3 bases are TGTGCCAGCAGTTACCCCTTTGTGGGTACCTACAATGAGCAGTTCTTC.